These 9 T cell receptor beta chains were all obtained from the same sample, sequenced in a study of PD-L1 blockade in urothelial cancer (dated by TCRdb to 2015 to 2018). The library was obtained by the immunoSEQ multiplex PCR assay. TCRdb obtained this table from immuneACCESS and retained in-frame rearrangements with V and J assigned. These tables miss some clones; where compared with another copy, unresolved V genes account for less than half of the shortfall, and the remainder is unexplained. For this sample there are 50,000 or so clones; over 70% appear just once. The ten most abundant clones make up about 5.6% of the sample. Sample: PBMCs, taken around atezolizumab (anti-PD-L1) treatment. The source of these receptors is a man aged 35 to 55 with urothelial cancer.

The chain carries TRBV11-3 and TRBJ2-1; 8 bases map to TRBD1. The CDR3 has 14 residues. Trimming removed 4 bases from V and 5 bases from J; junction bases left unmatched: 4. CDR1 is SGHNT, CDR2 YENEEA, per germline. In DNA form, the CDR3 reads TGTGCCAGCAGCTCAGGGGGCAGTAACAATGAGCAGTTCTTC. The encoded protein is CASSSGGSNNEQFF. Complete variable domain (other parts from reference TRBV11-3 and TRBJ2-1): EAGVVQSPRYKIIEKKQPVAFWCNPISGHNTLYWYLQNLGQGPELLIRYENEEAVDDSQLPKDRFSAERLKGVDSTLKIQPAELGDSAVYLCASSSGGSNNEQFFGPGTRLTVL.

This sequence joins TRBV6-5 and TRBJ2-1; weak D call: TRBD1 (5 bases). This CDR3 region has 14 residues. The V gene's germline CDR1 is MNHEY and CDR2 SVGAGI. Trimming removed 2 bases at V and 2 bases at J, with 7 bases between. CDR3 sequence: CASSYRGAYNEQFF. CDR3 nucleotides: TGTGCCAGCAGTTACAGGGGCGCCTACAATGAGCAGTTCTTC.

This clone occurred once. This chain joins TRBV10-3 and TRBJ1-5; 7 nucleotides align to TRBD1. J was trimmed by 4 bases and V by 3 bases; bases with no gene match: 3. The CDR3 is 14 residues long. Germline lookup yields CDR1 ENHRY and CDR2 SYGVKD. The CDR3 is CAISDRQGNQPQHF. As DNA, the CDR3 is TGTGCCATCAGTGATAGACAGGGTAATCAGCCCCAGCATTTT.

In nucleotides, the CDR3 is TGTGCCAGCAGCTTAGTCCGGGGGGAAAAACTGTTTTTT. It encodes CASSLVRGEKLFF. This chain joins TRBV11-2 and TRBJ1-4; possibly TRBD1 for D (5 bases). Trimming took 1 base from V and 8 from J, leaving 8 bases between them. The germline V gene has CDR1 SGHAT and CDR2 FQNNGV. The CDR3 runs 13 residues.

The chain uses TRBV11-2 and TRBJ1-3; D gene unclear. Deletions cut 4 bases from V and 5 bases from J, with 12 bases between. Germline values: CDR1 SGHAT, CDR2 FQNNGV. CDR3 size: 14 residues. In nucleotides, the CDR3 is TGTGCCAGCAGCTCAATCCGCTGGCGAAACACCATATATTTT. Residues: CASSSIRWRNTIYF.

The chain is built from TRBV7-2 and TRBJ1-2, with TRBD1 matching over 10 bases. Trimming at V came to 3 bases and at J to 5 bases, leaving 6 bases not matched to a gene. CDR3 length equals 15 residues. Germline V gene lookup returns CDR1 SGHTA and CDR2 FQGNSA. As DNA, the CDR3 is TGTGCCAGCAGCTTTCCCGGACAGGGGGAGTATGGCTACACCTTC. The encoded protein is CASSFPGQGEYGYTF.

V usage is TRBV19 and J usage is TRBJ2-1; 7 bases match TRBD1. There are 13 residues in the CDR3. V lost 5 bases and J lost 10; bases outside the gene matches: 8. The germline V gene has CDR1 LNHDA and CDR2 SQIVND (reference sequence). CDR3 protein: CASSPTGSGEQFF. The CDR3 DNA reads TGTGCCAGTAGTCCGACAGGGTCAGGGGAGCAGTTCTTC.

This sequence joins TRBV28 and TRBJ2-7, with D possibly matching TRBD2 (5 bases). Trimming stripped 2 bases from V and 2 bases from J, with 10 bases between. CDR1 is MDHEN and CDR2 is SYDVKM in the germline V gene. The CDR3 spans 14 residues. The CDR3 loop reads CASSLGGYTYEQYF. The CDR3 DNA is TGTGCCAGCAGTTTAGGAGGTTACACCTACGAGCAGTACTTC.

The chain has TRBV5-1 and TRBJ2-3, with 10 bases that match TRBD2. The CDR3 length is 17 residues. Trimming at V came to 1 base and at J to 5 bases, leaving 10 bases not matched to a gene. Germline V lookup: CDR1 SGHRS, CDR2 YFSETQ. For the CDR3, the DNA is TGCGCCAGCAGCTTGACACCAGCGGGAGGGCCGGGAGATACGCAGTATTTT. It is translated as CASSLTPAGGPGDTQYF.